Below, one TCR beta chain is given with its context. Its antigen is as yet unknown. Between the trimmed V and J ends, which lost 4 bases and 1 base, there was a span of 16 bases. Germline assignment: CDR1 SQVTM and CDR2 ANQGSEA. The CDR3 sequence is 15 residues long. The record originates from a study of cytomegalovirus exposure and HLA in healthy donors. General observations from the study: With later analysis, a missense DCLRE1C variant became linked to TCR beta V- and J-gene trimming. Likely technical artifact: a cluster of highly shared sequence variants.

13 Jbeta primers and 60 Vbeta primers were used for the PCR. Data came from immunoSEQ multiplex PCR; TCRdb stores just in-frame clones and leaves some out. The sample has 85,000 to 120,000 clones; over 65% are singletons. The rearrangement links TRBV29-1 to TRBJ1-1; perhaps TRBD1 as D (5 bases). Source material: PBMCs. This clonotype was obtained from a man aged 35 to 55 in good health and CMV-seronegative. The CDR3 region is CSVVRPTQGNTEAFF. The CDR3 DNA follows: TGCAGCGTTGTAAGACCAACCCAGGGGAACACTGAAGCTTTCTTT.